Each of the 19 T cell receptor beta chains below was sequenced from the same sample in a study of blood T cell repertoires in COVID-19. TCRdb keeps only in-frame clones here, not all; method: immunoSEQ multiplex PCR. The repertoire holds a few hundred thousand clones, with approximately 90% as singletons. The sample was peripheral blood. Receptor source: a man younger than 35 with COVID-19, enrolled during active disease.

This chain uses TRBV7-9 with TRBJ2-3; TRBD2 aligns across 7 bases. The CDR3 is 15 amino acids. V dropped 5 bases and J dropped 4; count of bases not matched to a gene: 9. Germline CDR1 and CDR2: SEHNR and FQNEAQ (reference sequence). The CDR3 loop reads CASSPHGTNPDTQYF. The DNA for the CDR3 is TGTGCCAGCAGCCCCCACGGGACTAACCCAGATACGCAGTATTTT.

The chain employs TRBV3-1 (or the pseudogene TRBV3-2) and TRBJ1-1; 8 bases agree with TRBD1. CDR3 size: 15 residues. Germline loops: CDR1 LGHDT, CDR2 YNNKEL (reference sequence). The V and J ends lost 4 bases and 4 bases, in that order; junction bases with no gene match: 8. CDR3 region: CASSRKTTGGTEAFF. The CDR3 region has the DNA TGTGCCAGCAGCCGAAAAACTACAGGGGGCACTGAAGCTTTCTTT.

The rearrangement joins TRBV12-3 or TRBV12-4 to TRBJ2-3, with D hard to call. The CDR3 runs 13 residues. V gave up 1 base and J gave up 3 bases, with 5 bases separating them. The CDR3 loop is CASSLGVTDTQYF. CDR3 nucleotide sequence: TGTGCCAGCAGTTTAGGAGTTACAGATACGCAGTATTTT.

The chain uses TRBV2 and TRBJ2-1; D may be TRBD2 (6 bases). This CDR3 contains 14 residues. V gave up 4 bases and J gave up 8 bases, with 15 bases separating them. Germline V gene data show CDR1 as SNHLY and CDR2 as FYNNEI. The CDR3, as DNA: TGTGCCAGCAGTGTTTTGGGGACTCTGGATGAGCAGTTCTTC. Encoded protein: CASSVLGTLDEQFF. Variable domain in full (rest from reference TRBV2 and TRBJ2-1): EPEVTQTPSHQVTQMGQEVILRCVPISNHLYFYWYRQILGQKVEFLVSFYNNEISEKSEIFDDQFSVERPDGSNFTLKIRSTKLEDSAMYFCASSVLGTLDEQFFGPGTRLTVL.

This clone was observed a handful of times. CDR3 residues: CASSIRLGGNYGYTF. CDR3 DNA: TGTGCCAGCAGCATCCGTCTGGGGGGGAACTATGGCTACACCTTC. The V and J genes are TRBV5-4 and TRBJ1-2; D possibly corresponds to TRBD1 (5 bases). The V gene's germline CDR1 is SGHNT and CDR2 YYREEE (reference sequence). The CDR3 length is 15 residues. Trimming removed 4 bases at V and 2 bases at J, with 15 bases between.

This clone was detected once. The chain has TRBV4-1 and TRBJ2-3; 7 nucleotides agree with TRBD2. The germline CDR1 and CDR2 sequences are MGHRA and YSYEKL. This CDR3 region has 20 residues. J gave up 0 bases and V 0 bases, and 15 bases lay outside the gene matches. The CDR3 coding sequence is TGCGCCAGCAGCCAAGATACCGGGGGGTGGGGGACGGCCAGCACAGATACGCAGTATTTT. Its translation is CASSQDTGGWGTASTDTQYF.

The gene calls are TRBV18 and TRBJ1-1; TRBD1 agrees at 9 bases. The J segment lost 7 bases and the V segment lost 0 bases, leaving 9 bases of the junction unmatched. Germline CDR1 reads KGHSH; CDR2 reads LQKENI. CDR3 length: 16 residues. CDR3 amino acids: CASSPPGTGRGIEAFF. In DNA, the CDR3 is TGTGCCAGCTCACCACCAGGGACAGGGAGGGGGATTGAAGCTTTCTTT.

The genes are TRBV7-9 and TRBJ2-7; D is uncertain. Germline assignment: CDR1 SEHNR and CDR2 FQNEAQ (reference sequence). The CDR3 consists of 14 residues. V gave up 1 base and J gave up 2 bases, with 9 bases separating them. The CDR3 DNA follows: TGTGCCAGCAGCTTAGTCGCGCAAACCTACGAGCAGTACTTC. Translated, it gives CASSLVAQTYEQYF.

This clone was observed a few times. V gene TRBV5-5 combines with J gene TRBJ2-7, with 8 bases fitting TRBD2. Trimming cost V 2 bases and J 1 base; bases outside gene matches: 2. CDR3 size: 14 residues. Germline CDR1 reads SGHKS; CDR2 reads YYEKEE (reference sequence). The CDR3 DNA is TGTGCCAGCAGCTTTGGGACTAGTTCCTACGAGCAGTACTTC. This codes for CASSFGTSSYEQYF.

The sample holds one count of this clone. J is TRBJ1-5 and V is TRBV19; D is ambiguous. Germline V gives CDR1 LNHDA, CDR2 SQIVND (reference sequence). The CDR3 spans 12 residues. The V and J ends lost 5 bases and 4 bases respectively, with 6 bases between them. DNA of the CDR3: TGTGCCAGTAGTCTGAGTAATCAGCCCCAGCATTTT. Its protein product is CASSLSNQPQHF.

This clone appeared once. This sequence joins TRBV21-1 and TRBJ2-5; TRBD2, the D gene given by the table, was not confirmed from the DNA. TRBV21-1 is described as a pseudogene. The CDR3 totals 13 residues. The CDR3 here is CASSRGGVETQYF. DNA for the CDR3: TGTGCCAGCAGCAGAGGAGGGGTGGAGACCCAGTACTTC.

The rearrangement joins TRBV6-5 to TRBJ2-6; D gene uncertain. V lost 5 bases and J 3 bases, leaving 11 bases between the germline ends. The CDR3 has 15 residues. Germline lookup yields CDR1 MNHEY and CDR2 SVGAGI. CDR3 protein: CASSPPGGGANVLTF. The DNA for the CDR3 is TGTGCCAGCAGTCCCCCGGGTGGTGGGGCCAACGTCCTGACTTTC.

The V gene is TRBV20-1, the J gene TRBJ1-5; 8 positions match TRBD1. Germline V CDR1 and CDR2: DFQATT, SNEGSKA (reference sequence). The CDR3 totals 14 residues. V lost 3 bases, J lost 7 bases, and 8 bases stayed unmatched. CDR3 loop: CSASEGQGRQPQHF. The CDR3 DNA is TGCAGTGCTAGTGAAGGACAGGGTAGGCAGCCCCAGCATTTT.

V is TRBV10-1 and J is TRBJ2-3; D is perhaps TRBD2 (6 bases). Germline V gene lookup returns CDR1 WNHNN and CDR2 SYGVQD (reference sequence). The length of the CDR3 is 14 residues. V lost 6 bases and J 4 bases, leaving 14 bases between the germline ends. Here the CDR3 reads CASSRGNYPDTQYF. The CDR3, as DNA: TGCGCCAGCAGCCGCGGGAATTACCCAGATACGCAGTATTTT.

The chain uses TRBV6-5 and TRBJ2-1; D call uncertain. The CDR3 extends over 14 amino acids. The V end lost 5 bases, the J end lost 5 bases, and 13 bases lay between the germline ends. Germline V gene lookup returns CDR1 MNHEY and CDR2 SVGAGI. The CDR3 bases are TGTGCCAGCAGTATAACCGTTTCGGACAATGAGCAGTTCTTC. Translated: CASSITVSDNEQFF.

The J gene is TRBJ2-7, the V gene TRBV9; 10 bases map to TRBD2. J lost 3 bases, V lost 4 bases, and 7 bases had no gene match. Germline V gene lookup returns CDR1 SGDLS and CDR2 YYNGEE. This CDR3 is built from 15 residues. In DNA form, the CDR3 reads TGTGCCAGCAGCCCAACTAGCGGGACCAACTACGAGCAGTACTTC. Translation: CASSPTSGTNYEQYF.

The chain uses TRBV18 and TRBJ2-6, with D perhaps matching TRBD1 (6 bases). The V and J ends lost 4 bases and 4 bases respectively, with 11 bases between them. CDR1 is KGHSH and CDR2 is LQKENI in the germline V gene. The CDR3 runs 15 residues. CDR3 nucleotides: TGTGCCAGCTCACAAACAGGGCGGGGGGCCAACGTCCTGACTTTC. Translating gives CASSQTGRGANVLTF.

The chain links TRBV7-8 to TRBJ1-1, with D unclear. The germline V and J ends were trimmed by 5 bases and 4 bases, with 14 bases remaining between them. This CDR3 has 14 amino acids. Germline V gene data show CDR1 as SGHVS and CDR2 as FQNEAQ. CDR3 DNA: TGTGCCAGCAGCCAAAACCCAGGCTTCACTGAAGCTTTCTTT. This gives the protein CASSQNPGFTEAFF. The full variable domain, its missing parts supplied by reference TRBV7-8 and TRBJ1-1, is GAGVSQSPRYKVAKRGQDVALRCDPISGHVSLFWYQQALGQGPEFLTYFQNEAQLDKSGLPSDRFFAERPEGSVSTLKIQRTQQEDSAVYLCASSQNPGFTEAFFGQGTRLTVV.

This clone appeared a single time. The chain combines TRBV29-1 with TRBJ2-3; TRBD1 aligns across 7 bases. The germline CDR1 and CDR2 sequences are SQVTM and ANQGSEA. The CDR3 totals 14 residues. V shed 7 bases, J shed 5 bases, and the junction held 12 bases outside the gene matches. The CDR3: CSGVETGQGDTQYF. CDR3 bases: TGCAGCGGGGTAGAGACAGGGCAAGGAGATACGCAGTATTTT.